Described below is a single T cell receptor (beta chain) sequence and its context. Unmatched junction bases numbered 20, after V lost 5 bases and J lost 4 bases. The CDR3 is 22 residues long. The germline V gene encodes CDR1 MNHEY and CDR2 SMNVEV (reference sequence). Per the study methods: From reference gene primer amplification, estimates of nucleated cell counts were derived. The protocol was immunoSEQ multiplex PCR, while the TCRdb copy is restricted to in-frame clones and leaves out a portion. V and J calls and clone size are those listed in that table; D and trimming were worked out from the DNA. Of about 170,000 clones listed, around nine tenths are singletons. This sample is part of a study of blood T cell repertoires in COVID-19. About the research overall: Sites in the United States, Italy and Spain provided acute and convalescent COVID-19 samples. PBMCs, B-cell-depleted T cells, or T cells were the source of the cDNA or gDNA that made up the material.

The sample consisted of peripheral blood. The receptor was derived from a man younger than 30 with active or convalescent COVID-19. The rearrangement uses TRBV27 and TRBJ2-1, with TRBD2 matching over 16 bases. The CDR3 here is CASSRKYNPGLAGGGPYNEQFF. The CDR3 nucleotides are TGTGCCAGCAGTCGAAAATACAATCCGGGACTAGCGGGAGGGGGGCCTTACAATGAGCAGTTCTTC.